What follows are 31 T cell receptor beta chains derived from one specimen sequenced in a study of shared clonotypes between healthy human individuals. Profiling relied on immunoSEQ multiplex PCR, and the TCRdb table lists in-frame clones only, not all of them. The sample yields about 360,000 clones, about 70% seen once. Sequenced material: memory CD4+ T cells sorted from blood. As for subset: CD45RA-negative fraction. The receptors here all came from a man aged 25-45 years in good health.

This clone has just a few counts. The chain recombines TRBV19 with TRBJ1-2, with 11 bases identical to TRBD1. This CDR3 region has 14 residues. CDR1 is LNHDA, CDR2 SQIVND, per germline (reference sequence). V trimming: 6 bases; J trimming: 8 bases; junction bases outside the gene matches: 8. The CDR3 DNA sequence: TGTGCCAGTAGAGAAGGACAGGGGGCGTTCGGCTACACCTTC. Residues: CASREGQGAFGYTF.

The chain employs TRBV5-6 and TRBJ1-4, with a tentative D call TRBD1 (5 bases). In germline, CDR1 is SGHDT, CDR2 YYEEEE. V lost 4 bases and J 1 base, leaving 11 bases between the germline ends. The CDR3 runs to 15 residues. CDR3 amino acids: CASSRQTVTNEKLFF. The CDR3, as DNA: TGTGCCAGCAGCCGCCAGACAGTAACTAATGAAAAACTGTTTTTT.

The chain recombines TRBV5-5 with TRBJ2-2; D is ambiguous. The V gene's germline CDR1 is SGHKS and CDR2 YYEKEE (reference sequence). V was cut by 0 bases and J by 3 bases, with 9 bases left in between. CDR3 size: 15 residues. The CDR3 DNA reads as TGTGCCAGCAGCTTGGACAAGGGCGACACCGGGGAGCTGTTTTTT. It specifies CASSLDKGDTGELFF.

V gene TRBV28 combines with J gene TRBJ2-5; D remains ambiguous. V lost 4 bases and J lost 4, with 10 bases in between. The germline CDR1 and CDR2 sequences are MDHEN and SYDVKM. There are 13 residues in the CDR3. The CDR3 region is CASSSGLGETQYF. The CDR3 bases are TGTGCCAGCAGTTCAGGATTGGGAGAGACCCAGTACTTC.

The rearrangement links TRBV29-1 to TRBJ1-2; TRBD1 might be the D (6 bases). The V and J ends lost 4 bases and 3 bases respectively, with 12 bases between them. The CDR3 runs to 13 residues. Germline V gene lookup returns CDR1 SQVTM and CDR2 ANQGSEA. The CDR3 protein is CSVVTGKDYGYTF. The CDR3 DNA sequence: TGCAGCGTTGTTACAGGGAAGGACTATGGCTACACCTTC.

The V gene is TRBV9, the J gene TRBJ2-3; D is unresolved. This CDR3 is 14 amino acids long. V gave up 5 bases and J gave up 2 bases, with 12 bases separating them. Per the germline V gene, CDR1 is SGDLS and CDR2 is YYNGEE. CDR3 residues: CASSFTRATDTQYF. CDR3 in DNA: TGTGCCAGCAGTTTCACCCGAGCCACAGATACGCAGTATTTT.

This chain joins TRBV5-6 and TRBJ2-3; D could derive from TRBD1 or TRBD2 (5 bases each). Trimming cost V 2 bases and J 1 base, with 11 bases left between them. CDR1 SGHDT and CDR2 YYEEEE come from the germline V gene. CDR3 length equals 15 residues. CDR3 coding DNA: TGTGCCAGCAGCTTCGGGGCGTGGGGCACAGATACGCAGTATTTT. It specifies CASSFGAWGTDTQYF.

This clone showed up just once. The chain couples TRBV2 to TRBJ1-4; D not resolved. The germline V gene encodes CDR1 SNHLY and CDR2 FYNNEI. Trimming stripped 7 bases from V and 0 bases from J, with 18 bases between. The CDR3 totals 17 residues. The CDR3 coding sequence is TGTGCCAGCAAGAGTTCCCGGGCCCTCGCAACTAATGAAAAACTGTTTTTT. Translated, it gives CASKSSRALATNEKLFF.

The rearrangement links TRBV5-4 to TRBJ2-2; D may be TRBD2 (6 bases). The CDR3 sequence is 15 residues long. Germline-derived CDR1 and CDR2 are SGHNT and YYREEE (reference sequence). V lost 3 bases and J lost 4, with 13 bases in between. Here the CDR3 DNA reads TGTGCCAGCAGCTCGTTAGGGAGGAGCACCGGGGAGCTGTTTTTT. This encodes CASSSLGRSTGELFF.

The chain uses TRBV29-1 and TRBJ1-2; maybe TRBD1 (5 bases). V lost 6 bases to trimming and J lost 7 bases, with 15 bases between them. Per the germline V gene, CDR1 is SQVTM and CDR2 is ANQGSEA. The CDR3 has 12 residues. CDR3 amino acids: CSVETGTAGYTF. The CDR3 DNA sequence: TGCAGCGTGGAAACCGGGACCGCTGGCTACACCTTC.

This sequence joins TRBV25-1 and TRBJ2-5, with D possibly called TRBD1 or TRBD2 (5 bases each). The CDR3 has 15 residues. Germline V gives CDR1 MGHDK, CDR2 SYGVNS. V was clipped by 3 bases and J by 4 bases, with 15 bases between them. The CDR3 sequence: CASSEGTFGGETQYF. The CDR3 coding sequence is TGTGCCAGCAGTGAGGGGACCTTCGGAGGAGAGACCCAGTACTTC.

CDR3 sequence (DNA): TGTGCCAGCAGTGGGACGGAAGAGACCCAGTACTTC. It translates to CASSGTEETQYF. The V and J genes are TRBV6-1 and TRBJ2-5, with D uncertain. The V gene lost 4 bases and the J gene lost 3 bases, with 6 bases spanning the gap. CDR1 and CDR2 from the germline V gene are MNHNS and SASEGT. The CDR3 has 12 amino acids.

There are a few counts of this clone. V and J are TRBV7-3 and TRBJ2-3; D gene uncertain. This CDR3 is 13 amino acids long. V lost 4 bases, J lost 1 base, and 6 bases lay in between. CDR1 and CDR2 (germline): SGHTA, FQGTGA. CDR3 residues: CASSSARTDTQYF. CDR3 DNA: TGTGCCAGCAGCTCAGCTCGCACAGATACGCAGTATTTT.

This clone has a handful of counts. This chain connects TRBV18 to TRBJ1-5; D is unresolved. V dropped 6 bases and J dropped 4 bases, with 13 bases sitting between them. In germline, CDR1 is KGHSH, CDR2 LQKENI. CDR3 length: 14 amino acids. Here the CDR3 reads CASSSGPGNQPQHF. The CDR3 DNA follows: TGTGCCAGCTCCTCAGGTCCCGGTAATCAGCCCCAGCATTTT. The entire variable domain, with the rest obtained from reference TRBV18 and TRBJ1-5, is as follows: NAGVMQNPRHLVRRRGQEARLRCSPMKGHSHVYWYRQLPEEGLKFMVYLQKENIIDESGMPKERFSAEFPKEGPSILRIQQVVRGDSAAYFCASSSGPGNQPQHFGDGTRLSIL.

The rearrangement joins TRBV5-1 to TRBJ1-1; 9 nucleotides line up with TRBD1. CDR3 size: 16 residues. Trimming at V came to 0 bases and at J to 6 bases, leaving 9 bases not matched to a gene. Germline V lookup: CDR1 SGHRS, CDR2 YFSETQ. The CDR3 region has the DNA TGCGCCAGCAGCTTGGTTCCGGGACAGGGTGACGCTGAAGCTTTCTTT. Residues: CASSLVPGQGDAEAFF.

This chain links TRBV23-1 with TRBJ2-1; D call uncertain. TRBV23-1 is an open reading frame whose function is uncertain. The V end lost 4 bases, the J end lost 5 bases, and 15 bases lay between the germline ends. The CDR3 consists of 15 residues. CDR3 region: CASSRREVRDNEQFF. DNA for the CDR3: TGCGCCAGCAGTCGAAGAGAGGTACGGGACAATGAGCAGTTCTTC.

The chain recombines TRBV7-4 with TRBJ2-3; TRBD1 might be the D (6 bases). V gave up 4 bases and J gave up 4 bases, with 18 bases separating them. This CDR3 is 16 amino acids long. The V gene's germline CDR1 is SGHVT and CDR2 SQSDAQ. CDR3 sequence (DNA): TGTGCCAGCAGCTCGCAAAACCTCCCAGGGGCAGATACGCAGTATTTT. Encoded protein: CASSSQNLPGADTQYF.

V and J are TRBV18 and TRBJ1-1, with 11 bases that match TRBD1. V trimming: 6 bases; J trimming: 6 bases; junction bases outside the gene matches: 6. The CDR3 is 14 amino acids. Germline V lookup: CDR1 KGHSH, CDR2 LQKENI. CDR3 nucleotide sequence: TGTGCCAGCTCCCAGGACAGGGGGCGCGCTGAAGCTTTCTTT. Translating it yields CASSQDRGRAEAFF.

This clone has only a few counts. The CDR3 DNA is TGTGCCAGCAGCTTACAACCCCAGGGAAACACCATATATTTT. This encodes CASSLQPQGNTIYF. The chain couples TRBV11-2 to TRBJ1-3; D gene unclear. The germline gives CDR1 SGHAT, CDR2 FQNNGV. Trimming removed 2 bases at V and 4 bases at J, with 9 bases between. CDR3 length: 14 residues.

The chain recombines TRBV5-4 with TRBJ2-1; no firm D call. The length of the CDR3 is 15 residues. Germline assignment: CDR1 SGHNT and CDR2 YYREEE (reference sequence). With 4 bases removed from V and 14 bases from J, the gap between germline ends came to 25 bases. The CDR3 nucleotides are TGTGCCAGCAGCCCGATGGGAAATACTGGAGCCGATGAGTTCTTC. Its protein product is CASSPMGNTGADEFF. Looking up the rest from reference TRBV5-4 and TRBJ2-1 gives the full variable domain: ETGVTQSPTHLIKTRGQQVTLRCSSQSGHNTVSWYQQALGQGPQFIFQYYREEENGRGNFPPRFSGLQFPNYSSELNVNALELDDSALYLCASSPMGNTGADEFFGPGTRLTVL.

The J gene is TRBJ2-7, the V gene TRBV6-4, with D unclear. V was clipped by 5 bases and J by 1 base, with 15 bases between them. The V gene's germline CDR1 is MRHNA and CDR2 SNTAGT. The CDR3 is made up of 15 amino acids. Written as DNA, the CDR3 is TGTGCCAGCAGTCCCCCGGTGGGTGGATCCTACGAGCAGTACTTC. As protein: CASSPPVGGSYEQYF.

The chain combines TRBV7-6 with TRBJ2-2; D not resolved. This CDR3 is 16 amino acids long. Germline-derived CDR1 and CDR2 are SGHVS and FNYEAQ. V lost 2 bases, J lost 7 bases, and 17 bases lay in between. The CDR3 protein is CASSLRPGSGGGELFF. Written as DNA, the CDR3 is TGTGCCAGCAGCTTAAGGCCGGGCAGTGGCGGCGGGGAGCTGTTTTTT.

This clone was counted only a few times. This chain joins TRBV27 and TRBJ1-3; TRBD1 matches at 7 bases. The germline V gene has CDR1 MNHEY and CDR2 SMNVEV (reference sequence). The CDR3 is 15 amino acids. Germline trimming cut 9 bases from V and 0 bases from J; bases unmatched to any gene: 8. CDR3 sequence: CASRDRYFSGNTIYF. The CDR3 bases are TGTGCCAGTAGGGACAGATACTTCTCTGGAAACACCATATATTTT.

CDR3 in amino acids: CASITGTGVIHEQFF. As DNA, the CDR3 is TGCGCCAGCATCACCGGGACAGGGGTTATCCATGAGCAGTTCTTC. The chain recombines TRBV5-1 with TRBJ2-1, with 10 bases that match TRBD1. Losses at the gene ends were 6 bases for V and 8 bases for J; bases not matched to a gene: 11. The germline V gene has CDR1 SGHRS and CDR2 YFSETQ. The CDR3 contains 15 residues.

Written as DNA, the CDR3 is TGTGCCAGTACCAGCGGAGGGGGCCGTCAGCCCCAGCATTTT. Translation gives CASTSGGGRQPQHF. The V and J genes are TRBV19 and TRBJ1-5; 7 positions agree with TRBD1. The CDR3 runs to 14 residues. V lost 7 bases to trimming and J lost 6 bases; unmatched junction nucleotides: 9. Germline V gene data show CDR1 as LNHDA and CDR2 as SQIVND (reference sequence).

J is TRBJ2-3 and V is TRBV7-2; possibly TRBD1 or TRBD2 for D (5 bases each). V lost 8 bases, J lost 3 bases, and 12 bases lay in between. Germline loops: CDR1 SGHTA, CDR2 FQGNSA. This CDR3 has 13 amino acids. CDR3 residues: CASAGAITDTQYF. CDR3 sequence (DNA): TGTGCCAGCGCCGGGGCAATTACAGATACGCAGTATTTT.

J is TRBJ2-2 and V is TRBV29-1; 7 bases map to TRBD1. This CDR3 has 13 residues. CDR1 is SQVTM, CDR2 ANQGSEA, per germline. Trimming took 6 bases from V and 2 from J; bases not matched to a gene: 3. CDR3 residues: CSVGTDNTGELFF. The CDR3 DNA sequence: TGCAGCGTGGGGACAGACAACACCGGGGAGCTGTTTTTT.

The rearrangement joins TRBV7-8 to TRBJ1-3; no firm D call. The CDR3 totals 18 residues. Trimming took off 6 bases at V and 5 bases at J, with 26 bases between the two ends. CDR1 SGHVS and CDR2 FQNEAQ come from the germline V gene. This CDR3 reads CASSYATPAGLFRNTIYF. Here the CDR3 DNA reads TGTGCCAGCAGTTACGCTACCCCGGCGGGGTTGTTTAGAAACACCATATATTTT.

V gene TRBV6-1 combines with J gene TRBJ2-5; TRBD2 is a possible D gene (7 bases). The V end was cut by 0 bases, the J end by 7 bases, with 21 bases between. Germline-derived CDR1 and CDR2 are MNHNS and SASEGT. The CDR3 sequence is 17 residues long. CDR3 sequence reads: CASSEAFVSGGRGTQYF. CDR3 coding DNA: TGTGCCAGCAGTGAAGCGTTCGTCTCGGGGGGCAGGGGGACCCAGTACTTC.

V usage is TRBV7-9 and J usage is TRBJ2-2, with unresolved D. Germline values: CDR1 SEHNR, CDR2 FQNEAQ (reference sequence). Trimming took 5 bases from V and 6 from J, leaving 19 bases between them. This CDR3 is built from 16 residues. CDR3 loop: CASSPRNMAGSGELFF. As DNA, the CDR3 is TGTGCCAGCAGCCCTAGGAATATGGCCGGCTCCGGGGAGCTGTTTTTT.

The V and J genes are TRBV7-2 and TRBJ2-1; 9 bases match TRBD2. The CDR3 has 16 residues. CDR1 is SGHTA, CDR2 FQGNSA, per germline. The V segment lost 1 base and the J segment 8 bases; nucleotides outside the gene matches: 9. The CDR3 DNA follows: TGTGCCAGCAGCTTAGATATAACTAGCGGGCTCCATGAGCAGTTCTTC. This encodes CASSLDITSGLHEQFF.